These 10 T cell receptor beta chains share one sample of origin, sequenced in a study of blood T cell repertoires in COVID-19. Assay used: immunoSEQ multiplex PCR; TCRdb lists only in-frame clones, some missing. The table lists 100,000 or so clones, about 81% of them singletons. The specimen was peripheral blood. All receptors derive from a woman aged 55-70 years with acute or convalescent COVID-19.

The chain links TRBV11-3 to TRBJ2-5; D remains ambiguous. The CDR3 totals 14 residues. V lost 0 bases to trimming and J lost 5 bases, with 10 bases between them. Germline assignment: CDR1 SGHNT and CDR2 YENEEA. The DNA of the CDR3 is TGTGCCAGCAGCTTAGATAGTGTTACGGAGACCCAGTACTTC. Its protein is CASSLDSVTETQYF.

This clone occurred a few times. This sequence joins TRBV5-4 and TRBJ1-6; perhaps TRBD1 as D (6 bases). The ends were cut back, 8 bases at V and 0 bases at J, with 15 bases in the middle. From germline, CDR1 is SGHNT and CDR2 YYREEE (reference sequence). The CDR3 is made up of 16 amino acids. CDR3 sequence (DNA): TGTGCCAGTACTCAGGGGCCCGACTCCTATAATTCACCCCTCCACTTT. Translation gives CASTQGPDSYNSPLHF.

This chain joins TRBV7-2 and TRBJ1-2; no definite D call. This CDR3 comprises 16 residues. Germline CDR1 reads SGHTA; CDR2 reads FQGNSA. V was trimmed by 0 bases and J by 4 bases, leaving 15 bases between them. The CDR3 reads CASSLALYANFYGYTF. DNA of the CDR3: TGTGCCAGCAGCTTAGCGCTATACGCAAACTTCTATGGCTACACCTTC. The full variable domain, in which reference TRBV7-2 and TRBJ1-2 provide the parts outside the CDR3, is GAGVSQSPSNKVTEKGKDVELRCDPISGHTALYWYRQSLGQGLEFLIYFQGNSAPDKSGLPSDRFSAERTGGSVSTLTIQRTQQEDSAVYLCASSLALYANFYGYTFGSGTRLTVV.

The chain joins TRBV7-6 to TRBJ1-6; 7 bases map to TRBD1. The germline gives CDR1 SGHVS, CDR2 FNYEAQ. The CDR3 extends over 19 amino acids. The V segment lost 3 bases and the J segment 0 bases; nucleotides outside the gene matches: 11. The CDR3 sequence is CASSLPAQGLGSYNSPLHF. CDR3 in DNA: TGTGCCAGCAGCTTGCCGGCACAGGGGTTGGGCTCCTATAATTCACCCCTCCACTTT. Using reference TRBV7-6 and TRBJ1-6 for the parts outside the CDR3, the full variable domain is GAGVSQSPRYKVTKRGQDVALRCDPISGHVSLYWYRQALGQGPEFLTYFNYEAQQDKSGLPNDRFSAERPEGSISTLTIQRTEQRDSAMYRCASSLPAQGLGSYNSPLHFGNGTRLTVT.

J is TRBJ1-2 and V is TRBV29-1; 7 bases agree with TRBD1. After removal of 8 bases from V and 6 bases from J, the junction contained 15 bases not matched to a gene. The CDR3 runs to 14 residues. Germline V gene lookup returns CDR1 SQVTM and CDR2 ANQGSEA. DNA for the CDR3: TGCAGCCCCGAAGGGGGTAAGGGGGCGGATGGCTACACCTTC. It translates to CSPEGGKGADGYTF.

The chain carries TRBV30 and TRBJ2-7; D not resolved. Per germline, CDR1 GTSNPN and CDR2 SVGIG (reference sequence). Deletions cut 1 base from V and 4 bases from J, with 8 bases between. The CDR3 is 12 amino acids. CDR3 protein: CAWSDQEYEQYF. The CDR3 coding sequence is TGTGCCTGGAGTGATCAGGAATACGAGCAGTACTTC.

The chain combines TRBV19 with TRBJ1-5; D call uncertain. Germline CDR1 and CDR2: LNHDA and SQIVND (reference sequence). Deletions cut 7 bases from V and 4 bases from J, with 17 bases between. CDR3 size: 15 residues. CDR3 coding DNA: TGTGCCAGTACGATAGTAGCGGAAGAGAATCAGCCCCAGCATTTT. It encodes CASTIVAEENQPQHF.

The V gene is TRBV10-2, the J gene TRBJ1-5, with 10 bases fitting TRBD1. Trimming removed 6 bases from V and 6 bases from J; junction bases left unmatched: 5. The CDR3 is 14 residues long. In germline, CDR1 is WSHSY, CDR2 SAAADI. CDR3 amino acids: CASRGTGASQPQHF. CDR3 coding DNA: TGCGCCAGCAGGGGGACAGGGGCGAGTCAGCCCCAGCATTTT.

The chain couples TRBV24-1 to TRBJ2-1; tentatively, D is TRBD2 (5 bases). The CDR3 length is 16 residues. V was pared by 4 bases and J by 2 bases, with 14 bases between. In germline, CDR1 is KGHDR, CDR2 SFDVKD. CDR3 protein: CATSEDGPGAYNEQFF. As DNA, the CDR3 is TGTGCCACCAGTGAGGATGGGCCCGGGGCCTACAATGAGCAGTTCTTC.

CDR3 sequence reads: CASTLTGASGYTF. The DNA of the CDR3 is TGTGCCAGCACTCTGACAGGGGCCTCCGGCTACACCTTC. The chain combines TRBV12-3 or TRBV12-4 with TRBJ1-2; 8 nucleotides agree with TRBD1. The junction had 9 bases not matched to a gene; V was cut back by 7 bases and J by 8 bases. The CDR3 totals 13 residues.